At least ten counts were recorded for the clone carrying this TCR beta chain. Its antigen is currently unknown. The germline gene is not matched at one end of the junction; a read error may be the cause. Amplified TCR beta CDR3 regions were obtained using RNA transcripts as template. The authors performed first-round RT-PCR with HTBI primers and then a second-round multiplex PCR. TCRdb re-analysed the multiplex PCR reads in MiXCR, keeping a single row per CDR3 protein. The repertoire consists of over 450,000 distinct CDR3 sequences, with approximately 15% occurring once and the leading ten covering around 9.8%. Excluded were patients with other autoimmune diseases, uncontrolled infections, pregnancy or lactation. The germline V gene encodes CDR1 MNHEY and CDR2 SVGAGI. The CDR3 length is 13 residues. This sample is part of a study of Graves' ophthalmopathy and Graves' hyperthyroidism. Regarding the study as a whole: Blood samples also showed most expanded thyroid clonotypes exceeding 0.001 frequency. Ophthalmopathy could be told apart from stable hyperthyroidism by a 13-signature model (about 89% sensitivity, around 84% specificity).

The chain couples TRBV6-5 to TRBJ1-1; D unclear. The sequence derives from a woman aged 30 to 39 with Graves' ophthalmopathy. Sequencing input: blood. CDR3 loop: CTSVWAGATEAFF. CDR3 DNA: TGTACCAGCGTTTGGGCGGGCGCCACTGAAGCTTTCTTT.